What follows describes a single T cell receptor beta chain. Its antigen is currently not known. Base qualities are not at hand, and no much larger clone is one base apart. The germline V gene encodes CDR1 MNHEY and CDR2 SMNVEV (reference sequence). The CDR3 goes from the cysteine to the phenylalanine over 11 residues. Of the read, only the CDR3 DNA is kept; its 33 bases are in frame from base 1. Deletion took 10 bases off V and 6 bases off J, with a span of 12 bases between the germline ends. Healthy HIV-negative adults with no recently reported acute infections or vaccinations were included as donors. Every donor was a Caucasian adult living in Nashville, Tennessee, USA. CD4+ T cells were enriched by magnetic negative selection, after which naive cells were positively selected on CD45RA and the negative fraction was taken as the memory subset. Blood was obtained by leukapheresis, after which PBMCs were separated by Ficoll-Histopaque density gradient centrifugation and cryopreserved in liquid nitrogen vapor phase. Analytical flow cytometry was used to check the purity and quantity of every magnetically sorted T cell population. Each sorted fraction had its genomic DNA isolated and then quantified by UV absorbance on a Nanodrop 2000c.

This entry belongs to a study of shared clonotypes between healthy human individuals (dated by TCRdb to the early 2020s). Background for the entire study: The cohort comprised a couple of women and a few men aged 18 to 49 years. Blood TCR repertoires of a handful of healthy adults were deeply sequenced to estimate repertoire size and the extent of clonotype sharing between individuals. Each donor's leukapheresis produced roughly between roughly 0.9 and 9 billion PBMCs. Libraries were prepared and TCR repertoires were sequenced by different laboratories using diverse techniques, in order to increase sequencing depth and limit assay-specific biases. Per donor, three plates each were used for CD4 naive and CD4 memory, two for CD8 naive, and one for CD8 memory. Overall results and qualifications from the work: When a handful of donors were compared, the shared fraction of clonotypes was 5% to 6.5% for naive CD4, approximately 3.3% for naive CD8, more than 2% for memory CD4, and 0.4% for memory CD8. Clonotypes shared by all four sorted-subset donors showed higher generation probabilities than non-shared clonotypes. Sampling was limited to blood, and TCR repertoires in tissue likely differ from TCR repertoires in blood. Naive subsets generally had larger estimated clonotype richness than memory subsets. Rarefaction of sorted-subset datasets indicated incomplete sequencing despite the large sequencing depth. The small number of donors limited the genetic and exposure-history diversity represented. Pairwise subsampling led to the expectation that sequencing depth would affect the degree of clonotype sharing among donors.

Using the deep immunoSEQ assay, TCR CDR3 regions were amplified from genomic DNA by multiplex PCR. Extracted genomic DNA from each cell subset was distributed evenly across all wells of several immunoSEQ 96-well plates, and each plate was treated as a replicate. For sorted subsets, each replicate PCR was loaded with around 220 ng genomic DNA, equivalent to 30,000 to 35,000 T cell genomes. Purified libraries were quantified with a Qubit 3.0 fluorometer, sized on a Bioanalyzer 2100, and re-quantified with the KAPA Library Quantification kit. A separate single-read 150-cycle Illumina NextSeq 550 flow cell was used to sequence each immunoSEQ 96-well plate. On the study's bioinformatics: Because only junctional sequences without quality scores were contained in the immunoSEQ output, filtering matching that applied to full-length reads could not be performed. Sequences were annotated with PyIR, a Python wrapper for IgBLAST v1.9, using IMGT germline references to assign V/J genes and CDR3. Reads were removed for weak V/J assignments (E-value above 1e-6), missing CDR3, stop codons, out-of-frame junctions, or ambiguous translated residues. V3J clonotypes were defined as sequences sharing an identical inferred V gene, J gene, and CDR3 amino acid sequence. Percentage overlap between repertoires was calculated by dividing the number of shared unique clonotypes by the size of the smaller repertoire. Three approaches were used to assess repertoire richness: RTK rarefaction, the Chao1 estimator, and Recon v2.1 estimates of unobserved clonotypes. For all TCRbeta clonotypes obtained by the gDNA method from a few donors, generation probabilities were computed with OLGA. TCRdb retrieved this table from immuneACCESS and kept in-frame rearrangements only. Not all clones are present; in checked studies, unresolved V genes account for under half, and no reason is known for the remainder. The V and J calls and the clone size are those of that table, but D and trimming were determined from the DNA. Across this sample there are over a million clones, with 75% to 80% seen only once. The ten largest clones take up around 0.6% of the sample.

The TCR originated in a man in his late teens or twenties in good health. Some clones in this sample may be carry-over from other donors' samples. Input material: memory CD4+ T cells from PBMCs. The cell subset or site label here, explained by the study, means: CD45RA-negative fraction. The sequence joins TRBV27 to TRBJ1-1; the D gene assignment is ambiguous. The CDR3 corresponds to CATKGGSEAFF. The base sequence is TGTGCCACCAAGGGCGGGTCTGAAGCTTTCTTT.